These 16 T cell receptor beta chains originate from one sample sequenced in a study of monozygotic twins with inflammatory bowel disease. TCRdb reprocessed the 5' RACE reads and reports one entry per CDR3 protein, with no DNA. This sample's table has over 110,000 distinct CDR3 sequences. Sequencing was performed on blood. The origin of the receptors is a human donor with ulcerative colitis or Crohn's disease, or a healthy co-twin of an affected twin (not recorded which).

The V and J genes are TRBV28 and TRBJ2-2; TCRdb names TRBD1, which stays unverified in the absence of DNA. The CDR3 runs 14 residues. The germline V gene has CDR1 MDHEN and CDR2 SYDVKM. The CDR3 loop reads CASSIPAGSGELFF.

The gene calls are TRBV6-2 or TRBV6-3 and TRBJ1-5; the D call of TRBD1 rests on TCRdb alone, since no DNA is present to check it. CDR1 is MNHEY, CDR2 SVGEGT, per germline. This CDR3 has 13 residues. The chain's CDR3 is CASTSGNGQPQHF.

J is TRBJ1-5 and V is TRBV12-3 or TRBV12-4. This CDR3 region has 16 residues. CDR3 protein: CASSFYVWGSNQPQHF.

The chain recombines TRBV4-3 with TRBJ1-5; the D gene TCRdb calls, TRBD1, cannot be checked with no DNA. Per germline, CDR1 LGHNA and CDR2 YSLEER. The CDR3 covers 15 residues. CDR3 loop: CASSPSRGGDQPQHF.

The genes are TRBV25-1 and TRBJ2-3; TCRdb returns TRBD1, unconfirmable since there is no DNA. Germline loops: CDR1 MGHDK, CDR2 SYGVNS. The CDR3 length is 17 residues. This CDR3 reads CASSVNTGTSLPDTQYF.

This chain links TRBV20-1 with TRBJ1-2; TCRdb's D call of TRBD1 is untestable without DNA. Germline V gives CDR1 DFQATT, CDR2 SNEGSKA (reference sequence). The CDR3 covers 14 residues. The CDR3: CSARDLMDQGGYTF.

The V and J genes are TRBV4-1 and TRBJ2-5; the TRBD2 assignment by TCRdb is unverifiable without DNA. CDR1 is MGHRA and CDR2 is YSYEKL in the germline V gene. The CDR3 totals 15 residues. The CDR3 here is CASSQDSLARGTQYF.

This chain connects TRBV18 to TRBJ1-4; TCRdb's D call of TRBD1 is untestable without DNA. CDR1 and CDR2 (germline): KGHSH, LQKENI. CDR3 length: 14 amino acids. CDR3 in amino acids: CASTPGRNNEKLFF.

Here the CDR3 reads CSAPRGTTDTQYF. This chain connects TRBV20-1 to TRBJ2-3; TCRdb indicates TRBD2, and absent DNA this call remains unverified. CDR3 size: 13 residues. Germline V lookup: CDR1 DFQATT, CDR2 SNEGSKA (reference sequence).

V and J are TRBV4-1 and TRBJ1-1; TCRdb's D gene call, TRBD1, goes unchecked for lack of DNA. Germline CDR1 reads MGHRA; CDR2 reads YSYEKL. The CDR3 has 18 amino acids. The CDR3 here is CASSREGAAVLRNTEAFF.

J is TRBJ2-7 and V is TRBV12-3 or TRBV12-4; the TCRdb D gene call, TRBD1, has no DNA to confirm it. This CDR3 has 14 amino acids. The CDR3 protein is CASSTSTGFYEQYF.

The CDR3 is CSVALASGDPYEQYF. The chain couples TRBV29-1 to TRBJ2-7; TCRdb picks TRBD2, but there is no DNA to check that call. This CDR3 region has 15 residues. Looked up from germline, CDR1 is SQVTM and CDR2 is ANQGSEA.

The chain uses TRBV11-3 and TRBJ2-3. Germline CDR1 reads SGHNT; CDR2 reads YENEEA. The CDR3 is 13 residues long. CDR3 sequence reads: CASSLFGPDTQYF.

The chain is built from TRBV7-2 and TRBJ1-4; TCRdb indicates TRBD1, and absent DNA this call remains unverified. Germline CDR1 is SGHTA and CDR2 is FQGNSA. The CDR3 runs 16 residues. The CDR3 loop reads CASSLTTGHANEKLFF.

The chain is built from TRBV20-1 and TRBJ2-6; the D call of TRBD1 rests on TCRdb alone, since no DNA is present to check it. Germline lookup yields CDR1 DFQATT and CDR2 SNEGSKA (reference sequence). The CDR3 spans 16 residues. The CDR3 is CSAGHRRPKGANVLTF.

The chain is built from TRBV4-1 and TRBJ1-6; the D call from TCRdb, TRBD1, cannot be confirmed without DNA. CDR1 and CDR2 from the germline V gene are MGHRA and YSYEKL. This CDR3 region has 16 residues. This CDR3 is CASSQPGGAPLSPLHF.